Following are 25 T cell receptor beta chains from one sample sequenced in a study of T cell repertoires in cytomegalovirus infection. These TCRs are of unknown antigen specificity. TCRdb ran MiXCR on the reads and lists one entry per CDR3 protein. Among about 920,000 distinct CDR3 sequences listed, around 32% were seen once. Material: cultured CD8+ T cells from PBMCs, obtained from culture after CMV antigen stimulation. These receptors were taken from a human donor in good health (CMV status not recorded). Some clones in this sample may be carry-over from other donors' samples.

About this clonotype: At one of its ends the junction is not consistent with the germline gene, which may arise from a read error. The chain joins TRBV6-5 to TRBJ1-2; 8 nucleotides line up with TRBD1. CDR1 is MNHEY, CDR2 SVGAGI, per germline. This CDR3 spans 16 amino acids. The CDR3 loop is CANSYHQGRGPDGYTF. The CDR3 coding sequence is TGTGCCAACAGTTACCACCAGGGCAGGGGGCCGGATGGCTACACCTTC.

This clonotype turned up a few times. The CDR3 region has the DNA TGCGCCAGCATCTTATATCGGGACGGGCGGAATGAGCAGTTCTTC. Protein sequence: CASILYRDGRNEQFF. The chain is built from TRBV4-1 and TRBJ2-1; possibly TRBD1 or TRBD2 for D (5 bases each). V lost 7 bases, J lost 7 bases, and 20 bases lay in between. This CDR3 has 15 amino acids. Germline-derived CDR1 and CDR2 are MGHRA and YSYEKL.

This clonotype was detected a few times. The CDR3 here is CASKGGPLTDTQYF. CDR3 nucleotide sequence: TGTGCCAGCAAGGGAGGACCCCTCACAGATACGCAGTATTTT. The V gene is TRBV7-2, the J gene TRBJ2-3; the D gene is possibly TRBD2 (6 bases). The CDR3 totals 14 residues. Germline-derived CDR1 and CDR2 are SGHTA and FQGNSA. Trimming shortened V by 7 bases and J by 2 bases, and 13 bases separated the two germline ends.

V is TRBV2 and J is TRBJ2-1, with TRBD2 matching 9 bases. The CDR3 is 16 residues long. Germline assignment: CDR1 SNHLY and CDR2 FYNNEI. Trimming at V came to 6 bases and at J to 6 bases, leaving 12 bases not matched to a gene. The CDR3 here is CASRLRGGGIINEQFF. The CDR3 DNA follows: TGTGCCAGCAGACTACGCGGGGGGGGGATTATCAATGAGCAGTTCTTC.

V usage is TRBV29-1 and J usage is TRBJ2-1; D assignment may be TRBD1 or TRBD2 (5 bases each). This CDR3 has 15 residues. The V end lost 1 base, the J end lost 1 base, and 11 bases lay between the germline ends. Per the germline V gene, CDR1 is SQVTM and CDR2 is ANQGSEA. CDR3 DNA sequence: TGCAGCGTTGAAGGAGGGACCATGTCCTACAATGAGCAGTTCTTC. It encodes CSVEGGTMSYNEQFF.

The rearrangement links TRBV20-1 to TRBJ2-5; 9 positions match TRBD2. This CDR3 is 16 amino acids long. The J segment lost 0 bases and the V segment lost 6 bases, leaving 11 bases of the junction unmatched. The V gene's germline CDR1 is DFQATT and CDR2 SNEGSKA (reference sequence). DNA for the CDR3: TGCAGTGCCACCCATAGCGGGGGCCCCCACCAAGAGACCCAGTACTTC. It yields the protein CSATHSGGPHQETQYF.

Worth noting for this clonotype: A read error may account for a junction end that differs from germline. The chain couples TRBV6-1 to TRBJ2-1; D gene unclear. The CDR3 is 15 residues long. Germline CDR1 reads MNHNS; CDR2 reads SASEGT. DNA for the CDR3: TGTGTCAGCAGTTACGACGGAAATTCCTACAATGAGCAGTTCTTC. Its translation: CVSSYDGNSYNEQFF.

In this sample, this clonotype turned up many times. This chain links TRBV7-9 with TRBJ1-2; 7 nucleotides align to TRBD1. The CDR3 loop spans 14 amino acids. Germline V CDR1 and CDR2: SEHNR, FQNEAQ (reference sequence). V gave up 4 bases and J gave up 1 base; unmatched junction bases: 3. For the CDR3, the DNA is TGTGCCAGCAGCTCGGGACAGTTTAACTATGGCTACACCTTC. Amino acid sequence: CASSSGQFNYGYTF.

This clonotype was recorded a few times. The chain joins TRBV27 to TRBJ2-7, with D perhaps matching TRBD1 (5 bases). The ends were cut back, 1 base at V and 3 bases at J, with 13 bases in the middle. The CDR3 length is 15 residues. From germline, CDR1 is MNHEY and CDR2 SMNVEV (reference sequence). CDR3 DNA sequence: TGTGCCAGCAGTTTATGGGCAGGGAAAGGCTACGAGCAGTACTTC. Its translation is CASSLWAGKGYEQYF.

This clonotype has only a few counts. This chain uses TRBV27 with TRBJ2-1, with 10 bases aligning to TRBD1. J gave up 1 base and V 7 bases, and 19 bases lay outside the gene matches. The CDR3 runs 20 residues. Germline CDR1 reads MNHEY; CDR2 reads SMNVEV (reference sequence). The CDR3 DNA follows: TGTGCCAGCATTCAGCTACCGGGACAGGGGTTCCCCTGGTCCTACAATGAGCAGTTCTTC. Translated, it gives CASIQLPGQGFPWSYNEQFF.

The gene calls are TRBV6-1 and TRBJ2-1; maybe TRBD2 (6 bases). CDR3 length: 15 residues. The germline V gene encodes CDR1 MNHNS and CDR2 SASEGT. V shed 4 bases and J shed 6 bases, with 16 bases lying between them. The CDR3 is CASSGRASAGNEQFF. The CDR3, as DNA: TGTGCCAGCAGTGGGCGGGCTAGCGCCGGCAATGAGCAGTTCTTC.

V gene TRBV14 combines with J gene TRBJ2-5; tentative D call: TRBD1 (5 bases). Looked up from germline, CDR1 is SGHDN and CDR2 is FVKESK. There are 14 residues in the CDR3. Trimming removed 0 bases at V and 5 bases at J, with 10 bases between. DNA for the CDR3: TGTGCCAGCAGCCAAGATCTCAGGGTGGAGACCCAGTACTTC. Translated: CASSQDLRVETQYF.

This clonotype was observed at least ten times. The V and J genes are TRBV6-1 and TRBJ2-1, with 10 bases fitting TRBD2. V lost 6 bases and J lost 4; bases outside the gene matches: 0. The CDR3 totals 13 residues. CDR1 MNHNS and CDR2 SASEGT come from the germline V gene. This CDR3 is CASRAGGYNEQFF. CDR3 nucleotide sequence: TGTGCCAGCAGAGCGGGGGGGTACAATGAGCAGTTCTTC.

The V and J genes are TRBV19 and TRBJ1-2, with a possible D match to TRBD1 (6 bases). The CDR3 covers 11 residues. V was clipped by 6 bases and J by 8 bases, with 10 bases between them. Per the germline V gene, CDR1 is LNHDA and CDR2 is SQIVND (reference sequence). The CDR3 nucleotides are TGTGCCAGTAGAACAGGGATAGGCTACACCTTC. Its translation is CASRTGIGYTF.

Comments on this clonotype: One end of the junction fails to match germline, which may point to a read error. The chain has TRBV12-3 or TRBV12-4 and TRBJ1-1; tentatively, D is TRBD1 (5 bases). This CDR3 comprises 13 residues. CDR3 in DNA: TGTGCCAGTAGTTTAAATCGGCAGGGTGAAGCTTTCTTT. This encodes CASSLNRQGEAFF.

This clonotype was observed a few times. This rearrangement joins TRBV15 to TRBJ2-5; D unclear. V was clipped by 0 bases and J by 2 bases, with 13 bases between them. The CDR3 spans 16 residues. Germline-derived CDR1 and CDR2 are LNHNV and YYDKDF (reference sequence). The CDR3 here is CATSRDLGQIQETQYF. CDR3 bases: TGTGCCACCAGCAGAGATCTGGGCCAAATACAAGAGACCCAGTACTTC.

In its sample, this clonotype was seen a few times. The chain has TRBV27 and TRBJ1-1; D is unresolved. This CDR3 spans 14 amino acids. In germline, CDR1 is MNHEY, CDR2 SMNVEV (reference sequence). V dropped 4 bases and J dropped 0 bases, with 9 bases sitting between them. This CDR3 is CASSWGAMNTEAFF. The CDR3 nucleotides are TGTGCCAGCAGTTGGGGAGCCATGAACACTGAAGCTTTCTTT.

This clonotype was found a few times. CDR3 DNA sequence: TGTGCCAGCAGTTTCAATGGGGCGGGGGGCACAGATACGCAGTATTTT. It yields the protein CASSFNGAGGTDTQYF. The chain joins TRBV27 to TRBJ2-3, with 7 bases that match TRBD2. V was pared by 3 bases and J by 1 base, with 7 bases of the junction left unmatched. Germline values: CDR1 MNHEY, CDR2 SMNVEV (reference sequence). The CDR3 is made up of 16 amino acids.

The J gene is TRBJ2-7, the V gene TRBV27, with TRBD2 identical over 7 bases. The CDR3 runs 14 residues. V lost 8 bases, J lost 4 bases, and 11 bases stayed unmatched. Germline V gene data show CDR1 as MNHEY and CDR2 as SMNVEV (reference sequence). DNA for the CDR3: TGTGCCAGCCGACCGGGCGGGGGAATTTACGAGCAGTACTTC. Amino acids: CASRPGGGIYEQYF.

The rearrangement joins TRBV6-6 to TRBJ2-2; 8 positions agree with TRBD2. Per germline, CDR1 MNHNY and CDR2 SVGAGI (reference sequence). The CDR3 is 19 amino acids. The J segment lost 0 bases and the V segment lost 6 bases, leaving 15 bases of the junction unmatched. As DNA, the CDR3 is TGTGCCAGCAGCATTCGGGGTCGGGGGGGCCACTCGAACACCGGGGAGCTGTTTTTT. It is translated as CASSIRGRGGHSNTGELFF.

The genes are TRBV4-1 and TRBJ2-5; a possible D gene is TRBD1 (5 bases). Germline lookup yields CDR1 MGHRA and CDR2 YSYEKL. The CDR3 is made up of 17 amino acids. V lost 6 bases and J 2 bases, leaving 22 bases between the germline ends. The CDR3 coding sequence is TGCGCCAGCAGTCACGGCCCCAGGGTTCAGGCACAAGAGACCCAGTACTTC. Translating gives CASSHGPRVQAQETQYF.

This clonotype was seen a handful of times. This chain links TRBV5-6 with TRBJ1-2, with D hard to call. This CDR3 spans 13 amino acids. CDR1 and CDR2 from the germline V gene are SGHDT and YYEEEE. V dropped 1 base and J dropped 4 bases, with 8 bases sitting between them. The CDR3 DNA sequence: TGTGCCAGCAGCTTGAACAATTTCTATGGCTACACCTTC. The encoded protein is CASSLNNFYGYTF. The variable domain in full, with the rest retrieved from reference TRBV5-6 and TRBJ1-2, is DAGVTQSPTHLIKTRGQQVTLRCSPKSGHDTVSWYQQALGQGPQFIFQYYEEEERQRGNFPDRFSGHQFPNYSSELNVNALLLGDSALYLCASSLNNFYGYTFGSGTRLTVV.

The chain links TRBV6-5 to TRBJ1-5; 9 bases map to TRBD1. The germline V gene encodes CDR1 MNHEY and CDR2 SVGAGI. V was pared by 6 bases and J by 2 bases, with 8 bases of the junction left unmatched. The CDR3 totals 16 residues. CDR3 sequence reads: CASSRRDRVGNQPQHF. In DNA form, the CDR3 reads TGTGCCAGCAGCCGAAGGGACAGGGTGGGCAATCAGCCCCAGCATTTT.

This clonotype was recorded a few times. The V and J genes are TRBV10-3 and TRBJ2-1, with D tentatively TRBD2 (5 bases). Trimming took 3 bases from V and 7 from J, leaving 13 bases between them. The CDR3 spans 14 residues. CDR1 is ENHRY, CDR2 SYGVKD, per germline. CDR3 coding DNA: TGTGCCATCAGTGACCTGAGAGCGGTAAATGAGCAGTTCTTC. Residues: CAISDLRAVNEQFF.

The DNA for the CDR3 is TGTGCCAGCCACGGGAGCTACACACAGCGAGGCACAGATACGCAGTATTTT. This encodes CASHGSYTQRGTDTQYF. The J gene is TRBJ2-3, the V gene TRBV7-9; D is perhaps TRBD2 (6 bases). Germline CDR1 and CDR2: SEHNR and FQNEAQ (reference sequence). V was cut by 8 bases and J by 1 base, with 22 bases left in between. The CDR3 totals 17 residues. Together with reference TRBV7-9 and TRBJ2-3, the CDR3 gives the full variable domain: DTGVSQNPRHKITKRGQNVTFRCDPISEHNRLYWYRQTLGQGPEFLTYFQNEAQLEKSRLLSDRFSAERPKGSFSTLEIQRTEQGDSAMYLCASHGSYTQRGTDTQYFGPGTRLTVL.